This record covers a single TCR beta chain. The antigen this receptor binds is unknown. Qualities for individual bases were not recorded, and no much larger clone is one base off. Other DNA sequences in the same sample also yield this CDR3. From each donor, a single peripheral blood sample of about 110 mL on average was drawn into heparinised tubes. Using a panel that included CD45RO, CCR7, CD25, CD127, CD95 and CD27, naive, central memory, regulatory and stem cell-like memory CD4+ T cells were sorted on a BD FACSAria II. Every sorted population had a purity above 98%. PBMCs were isolated right away by Lymphoprep density gradient centrifugation and were stained directly, without culture. To minimize batch effects, samples were stained and sorted in pairs, one healthy donor with one patient per experiment. This entry belongs to a study of beta chain features in type 1 diabetes listed by TCRdb under 2018. About the study as a whole: Mean age, gender distribution, total cell number and subset yield were not different between patients and healthy donors. A total of roughly 98,000,000 sorted cells were examined across all samples, and a strong correlation was observed between cell number per subset and RNA yield. In the study, TCRB repertoires of sorted circulating CD4+ T cell subsets from recently diagnosed type 1 diabetes patients were compared with those of matched healthy donors. Whereas all 30 or so donors provided naive and central memory subsets, regulatory and stem cell-like memory subsets were isolated from just 8 patients and roughly eight healthy donors.

The CDR3 starts with the cysteine, ends with the phenylalanine, and has 13 residues. Only the CDR3 DNA is retained, 39 bases long and in frame from the first base. The germline V gene provides CDR1 SNHLY and CDR2 FYNNEI. Ends trimmed: V by 4 bases, J by 3 bases; bases unmatched to a gene: 3. All of the isolated RNA was reverse transcribed with the High Capacity cDNA Reverse Transcription Kit, so expressed TCRB transcripts were sequenced. Deep immunoSEQ sequencing was performed on naive, central memory and regulatory T cell samples, with an average of roughly 3.3 million total reads per sample. Sorted cells were lysed in RLT buffer, and RNA was extracted using DNase-treated RNeasy Micro or Mini kits according to cell number. To prevent cross-contamination, every cell subset was processed on its own, while patient and healthy donor samples were processed together. The immunoSEQ multiplex PCR was used to amplify TCRB sequences from cDNA, yielding 87-bp fragments that span the CDR3 region. Amplicons were sequenced on the Illumina HiSeq platform. Regarding the original processing steps: PCR bias was computationally corrected using synthetic template baselines, reads within Hamming distance 2 were collapsed, and singletons that could not be merged were discarded. Reads were aligned to IMGT to assign V, D and J genes, CDR3 length, and insertions or deletions at six rearrangement sites. Within each subset, clonotype counts were normalized to sorted cell number, and only after that were true diversity and Gini coefficients computed with the tcR R package. The overlap coefficient, calculated on TCRB nucleotide sequences, was used to quantify repertoire sharing. Out-of-frame TCRB sequences from naive cells were analyzed to stand in for the pre-selection repertoire. TCRdb limited this immuneACCESS table to in-frame rearrangements with V and J called. A share of clones is missing; checked studies link under half to unresolved V genes, and the rest is unexplained. Clone size and V and J calls were adopted from that table, with D and trimming inferred from the DNA. In all, the sample holds roughly 310,000 clones, and 11% of those were seen once. The ten largest clonotypes hold roughly 0.014% of the sample.

The research as a whole found: PCR may preferentially amplify shorter templates, but because patient and control samples were amplified and corrected together, any resulting skew would affect both groups equally. Patients with type 1 diabetes made fewer insertions and deleted more nucleotides at VDJ recombination sites, implying thymic rearrangement abnormalities. Because small numbers of individuals were included in the HLA sub-analyses, any influence of HLA type on TCRB rearrangement was left unresolved. Naive, central memory and regulatory TCRB repertoires appeared to be more similar among patients than among healthy donors. Because cDNA was sequenced instead of genomic DNA, activated cells with high expression could be over-represented, although the groups did not differ in activation or CD3 levels. A moderate but significant shortening of TCRB CDR3 length was observed in type 1 diabetes patients in all four CD4+ subsets.

The source material was naive CD4+ T cells from blood. Explained via the paper, the cell subset or site label denotes: true naive CD4+ T cells. The V and J genes are TRBV2 and TRBJ2-7; 7 of the junction bases match TRBD1. The TCR originated in a woman aged 25 to 45 in good health. The CDR3 here reads CASSGTGNYEQYF. The DNA sequence follows: TGTGCCAGCAGTGGGACAGGCAACTACGAGCAGTACTTC.